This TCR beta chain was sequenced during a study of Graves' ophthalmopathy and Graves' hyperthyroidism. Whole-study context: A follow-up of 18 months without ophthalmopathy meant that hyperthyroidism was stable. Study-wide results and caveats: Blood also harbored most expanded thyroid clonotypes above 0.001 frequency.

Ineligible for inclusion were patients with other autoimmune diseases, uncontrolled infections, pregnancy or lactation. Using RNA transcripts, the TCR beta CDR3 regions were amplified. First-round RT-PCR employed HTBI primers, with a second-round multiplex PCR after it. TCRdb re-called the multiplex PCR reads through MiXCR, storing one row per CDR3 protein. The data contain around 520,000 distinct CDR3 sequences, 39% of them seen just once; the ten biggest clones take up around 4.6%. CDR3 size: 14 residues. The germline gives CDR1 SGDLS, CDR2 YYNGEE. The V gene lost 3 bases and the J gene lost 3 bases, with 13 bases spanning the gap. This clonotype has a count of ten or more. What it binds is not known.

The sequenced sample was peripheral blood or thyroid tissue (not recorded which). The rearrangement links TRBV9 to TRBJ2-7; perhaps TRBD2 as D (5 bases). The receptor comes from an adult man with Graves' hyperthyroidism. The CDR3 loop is CASSGTLTFYEQYF. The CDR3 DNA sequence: TGTGCCAGCAGCGGGACTTTAACGTTCTACGAGCAGTACTTC.